This TCR beta chain was sequenced for a study of vaccination and CD4 T cells after COVID-19. Study overall: Post-vaccination specimens were collected at a median of approximately 74 days following dose two (range 14 to 241).

This clonotype is labeled large. The target antigen is unknown. CDR3 length: 15 amino acids. Trimming took 4 bases from V and 4 from J, leaving 11 bases between them. Germline V gene sequence: CDR1 SNHLY, CDR2 FYNNEI. An Oncomine TCR Beta short-read assay was used to sequence the DNA from cultured CD4+ T cells. TCRdb called the PCR reads again in MiXCR, with one record for every CDR3 protein. The sample includes roughly 5,200 distinct CDR3 sequences, around two fifths seen only once; the top ten take 30% to 40%. Treatment: roughly 11-day PBMC culture with coronavirus spike peptide pools or control peptides (ViraFEST assay).

The rearrangement links TRBV2 to TRBJ1-6, with D perhaps matching TRBD1 (6 bases). The clonotype originates from a human donor who had recovered from COVID-19. The sequenced sample consisted of CD4+ T cells from blood, cultured in vitro. The CDR3, as DNA: TGTGCCAGCAGTGGACTAGGGGGATATAATTCACCCCTCCACTTT. This translates into CASSGLGGYNSPLHF.